These 19 T cell receptor beta chains share one sample of origin, sequenced in a study of T cells in Graves' hyperthyroidism and ophthalmopathy. RNA transcripts gave rise to amplified TCR beta CDR3 regions. When the TCR CDR3 underwent first-round RT-PCR, the HTBI primer set was used. Using its own MiXCR run on the multiplex PCR reads, TCRdb lists one record per CDR3 protein. Of under 300,000 distinct CDR3 sequences detected, about 16% appear once; the ten largest clones hold over 30%. The sequenced sample consisted of blood. Receptors originate from a woman between 45 and 60 years old with Graves' hyperthyroidism that later progressed to Graves' ophthalmopathy.

This clonotype appeared many times. V and J are TRBV7-9 and TRBJ2-3, with D possibly matching TRBD2 (6 bases). The V gene's germline CDR1 is SEHNR and CDR2 FQNEAQ (reference sequence). Trimming shortened V by 6 bases and J by 0 bases, and 13 bases separated the two germline ends. The CDR3 is 15 residues long. In nucleotides, the CDR3 is TGTGCCAGCAGTAGAACCGGGACTAGCACAGATACGCAGTATTTT. Amino acid sequence: CASSRTGTSTDTQYF.

This clonotype has ten or more counts. V is TRBV2 and J is TRBJ2-1, with 11 bases identical to TRBD1. CDR3 length equals 15 residues. Trimming at V came to 6 bases and at J to 2 bases, leaving 3 bases not matched to a gene. The V gene's germline CDR1 is SNHLY and CDR2 FYNNEI. As DNA, the CDR3 is TGTGCCAGCAGCGGGACAGGGGGTACCTACAATGAGCAGTTCTTC. It yields the protein CASSGTGGTYNEQFF. The full variable domain, in which reference TRBV2 and TRBJ2-1 provide the parts outside the CDR3, is EPEVTQTPSHQVTQMGQEVILRCVPISNHLYFYWYRQILGQKVEFLVSFYNNEISEKSEIFDDQFSVERPDGSNFTLKIRSTKLEDSAMYFCASSGTGGTYNEQFFGPGTRLTVL.

In this sample, this clonotype turned up many times. CDR3 amino acids: CASSRGGVNYGYTF. CDR3 in DNA: TGTGCCAGCAGCCGAGGGGGAGTTAACTATGGCTACACCTTC. The J gene is TRBJ1-2, the V gene TRBV28, with a tentative D call TRBD1 (6 bases). Trimming removed 6 bases at V and 1 base at J, with 12 bases between. Germline CDR1 is MDHEN and CDR2 is SYDVKM. This CDR3 spans 14 amino acids.

This clonotype came up many times. V and J are TRBV5-1 and TRBJ2-3; D is unresolved. Germline values: CDR1 SGHRS, CDR2 YFSETQ. V was pared by 0 bases and J by 2 bases, with 7 bases between. The length of the CDR3 is 14 residues. This CDR3 is CASSLEQDTDTQYF. CDR3 nucleotides: TGCGCCAGCAGCTTGGAGCAAGACACAGATACGCAGTATTTT.

This clonotype has just a few counts. V is TRBV20-1 and J is TRBJ2-3; 8 bases map to TRBD2. Unmatched junction bases numbered 3, after V lost 7 bases and J lost 3 bases. Germline V lookup: CDR1 DFQATT, CDR2 SNEGSKA (reference sequence). The CDR3 is made up of 12 amino acids. The CDR3 here is CSVAGFTDTQYF. The CDR3 DNA sequence: TGCAGTGTAGCGGGATTTACAGATACGCAGTATTTT.

The sample holds many counts of this clonotype. This sequence joins TRBV7-3 and TRBJ2-1, with TRBD1 matching over 7 bases. The CDR3 is 15 amino acids. V dropped 4 bases and J dropped 10; count of bases not matched to a gene: 13. CDR1 and CDR2 from the germline V gene are SGHTA and FQGTGA. As DNA, the CDR3 is TGTGCCAGCAGCTCCTACAGGGGATCGGAACTGGAGCAGTTCTTC. The encoded protein is CASSSYRGSELEQFF.

Points on this clonotype: The junction shows a germline mismatch at one end, possibly a read error. V and J are TRBV27 and TRBJ2-2; tentatively, D is TRBD2 (5 bases). CDR1 MNHEY and CDR2 SMNVEV come from the germline V gene (reference sequence). CDR3 length equals 13 residues. CDR3 loop: CASSLFGTGEPFF. The DNA of the CDR3 is TGTGCCAGCAGTTTATTTGGCACCGGGGAGCCGTTTTTT.

The genes are TRBV4-1 and TRBJ2-1; D uncertain. The CDR3 has 17 residues. The germline V gene encodes CDR1 MGHRA and CDR2 YSYEKL. Trimming shortened V by 2 bases and J by 9 bases, and 23 bases separated the two germline ends. CDR3 nucleotide sequence: TGCGCCAGCAGCCAACGGAGAATCGGGCCCTCGATGAGTGAGCAGTTCTTC. This translates into CASSQRRIGPSMSEQFF.

As for this clonotype: The conserved final phenylalanine or tryptophan is absent from the CDR3, which likely points to a read error. The chain combines TRBV29-1 with TRBJ2-2; 7 nucleotides line up with TRBD1. Looked up from germline, CDR1 is SQVTM and CDR2 is ANQGSEA. The CDR3 is 14 amino acids. CDR3 DNA: TGCAGCGTTGAAGACAGGGGGAACGCCGGGGAGCTGTTTCTT. This sequence encodes CSVEDRGNAGELFL.

V and J are TRBV4-1 and TRBJ1-6, with D unresolved. The CDR3 is made up of 15 amino acids. V lost 8 bases, J lost 0 bases, and 11 bases lay in between. CDR1 is MGHRA and CDR2 is YSYEKL in the germline V gene. CDR3 residues: CASSIASSYNSPLHF. DNA of the CDR3: TGCGCCAGCTCAATCGCGAGCTCCTATAATTCACCCCTCCACTTT.

This clonotype occurred many times. The chain employs TRBV10-3 and TRBJ2-3, with D maybe TRBD2 (5 bases). Trimming took 3 bases from V and 5 from J, leaving 18 bases between them. Germline loops: CDR1 ENHRY, CDR2 SYGVKD. The CDR3 is 16 amino acids. The CDR3 region is CAISDRDVTGRDTQYF. CDR3 DNA: TGTGCCATCAGTGACCGAGACGTTACGGGGAGAGATACGCAGTATTTT.

This clonotype has ten or more counts. The chain is built from TRBV27 and TRBJ1-2; D remains ambiguous. In germline, CDR1 is MNHEY, CDR2 SMNVEV (reference sequence). The V gene lost 6 bases and the J gene lost 0 bases, with 11 bases spanning the gap. CDR3 length: 14 amino acids. Here the CDR3 reads CASSLTRSNYGYTF. The CDR3 DNA is TGTGCCAGCAGCCTGACTAGGTCTAACTATGGCTACACCTTC.

The table lists this clonotype with many counts. The chain combines TRBV9 with TRBJ1-4; TRBD1 agrees at 7 bases. The CDR3 totals 17 residues. Germline V gene sequence: CDR1 SGDLS, CDR2 YYNGEE. V lost 4 bases and J lost 3; bases outside the gene matches: 12. In DNA form, the CDR3 reads TGTGCCAGCAGCCAATCACTGACAGGGAGGGCTAATGAAAAACTGTTTTTT. Translating it yields CASSQSLTGRANEKLFF.

This clonotype has a count of ten or more. The rearrangement links TRBV5-5 to TRBJ2-1; 7 nucleotides agree with TRBD2. This CDR3 has 15 residues. From germline, CDR1 is SGHKS and CDR2 YYEKEE (reference sequence). V was clipped by 0 bases and J by 4 bases; unmatched bases: 4. The CDR3 sequence: CASSLDGRSYNEQFF. CDR3 DNA sequence: TGTGCCAGCAGCTTGGACGGGAGGTCTTACAATGAGCAGTTCTTC. The whole variable domain, remainder taken from reference TRBV5-5 and TRBJ2-1, is DAGVTQSPTHLIKTRGQQVTLRCSPISGHKSVSWYQQVLGQGPQFIFQYYEKEERGRGNFPDRFSARQFPNYSSELNVNALLLGDSALYLCASSLDGRSYNEQFFGPGTRLTVL.

The chain links TRBV25-1 to TRBJ2-5, with D hard to call. Germline V CDR1 and CDR2: MGHDK, SYGVNS. The CDR3 is 15 amino acids. Trimming left V 6 bases short and J 12 bases short, with 26 bases between. DNA for the CDR3: TGTGCCAGCAGACCAACATATGACAACGAGGCGGTAAAGTACTTC. Its protein is CASRPTYDNEAVKYF.

This clonotype has more than one count but fewer than ten. The V and J genes are TRBV19 and TRBJ1-2, with TRBD1 identical over 7 bases. Germline trimming cut 5 bases from V and 8 bases from J; bases unmatched to any gene: 11. From germline, CDR1 is LNHDA and CDR2 SQIVND (reference sequence). There are 14 residues in the CDR3. CDR3 sequence reads: CASSRKGARRGYTF. The CDR3 DNA reads TGTGCCAGTAGTCGGAAGGGGGCGAGGAGAGGCTACACCTTC.

This clonotype was counted ten times or more. This chain connects TRBV6-2 or TRBV6-3 to TRBJ1-2; D unclear. This CDR3 is 13 amino acids long. Trimming cost V 8 bases and J 3 bases, with 13 bases left between them. The germline CDR1 and CDR2 sequences are MNHEY and SVGEGT. The CDR3 coding sequence is TGTGCCAGCGGAGGGAGGTCCGACTATGGCTACACCTTC. Its protein product is CASGGRSDYGYTF.

CDR3 protein: CASSYSVGESYNEQFF. The CDR3 DNA follows: TGTGCCAGCAGTTACTCGGTGGGAGAGTCCTACAATGAGCAGTTCTTC. The V gene is TRBV6-2 or TRBV6-3, the J gene TRBJ2-1, with a tentative D call TRBD2 (5 bases). Trimming cost V 0 bases and J 1 base, with 10 bases left between them. The CDR3 extends over 16 amino acids. CDR1 and CDR2 from the germline V gene are MNHEY and SVGEGT.

This clonotype was seen ten or more times. The genes are TRBV18 and TRBJ2-3; D is ambiguous. Germline V CDR1 and CDR2: KGHSH, LQKENI. The CDR3 has 12 residues. Trimming cost V 4 bases and J 6 bases, with 8 bases left between them. This CDR3 reads CASSLPVDTQYF. The CDR3 DNA follows: TGTGCCAGCTCACTCCCTGTGGATACGCAGTATTTT.